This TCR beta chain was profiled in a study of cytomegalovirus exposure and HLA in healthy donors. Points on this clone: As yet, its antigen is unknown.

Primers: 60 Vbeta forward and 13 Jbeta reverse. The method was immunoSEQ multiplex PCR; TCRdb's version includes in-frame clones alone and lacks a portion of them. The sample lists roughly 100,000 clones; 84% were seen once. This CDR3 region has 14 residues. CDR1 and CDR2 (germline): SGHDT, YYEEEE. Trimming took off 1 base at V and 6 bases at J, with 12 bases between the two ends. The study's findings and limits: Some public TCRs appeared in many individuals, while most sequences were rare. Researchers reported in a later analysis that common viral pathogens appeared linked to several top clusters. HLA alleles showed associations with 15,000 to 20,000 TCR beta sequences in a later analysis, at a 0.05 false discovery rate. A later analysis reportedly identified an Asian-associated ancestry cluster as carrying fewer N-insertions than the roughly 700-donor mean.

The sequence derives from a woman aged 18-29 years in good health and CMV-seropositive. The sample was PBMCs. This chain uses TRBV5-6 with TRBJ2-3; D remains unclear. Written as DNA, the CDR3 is TGTGCCAGCAGCTTGTATCTTGAGTCCGATACGCAGTATTTT. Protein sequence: CASSLYLESDTQYF.